A selection of T cell receptor beta chains follows, all from one sample in a study of blood T cell repertoires in COVID-19. Generated by immunoSEQ multiplex PCR, the TCRdb table keeps only in-frame clones and is missing some. The sample holds about 190,000 clones, around 89% seen once. The sample comprised peripheral blood. These receptor sequences come from a man aged 45 to 65 with acute or convalescent COVID-19. Both conserved end residues are part of each CDR3. The D gene is left open where the match is weak. The listing skips clone size in some rows; elsewhere it reads once, few, many or a size class.

once,TRBV3-1/TRBV3-2,.,TRBJ1-2,CASSQGRSVTF,TGTGCCAGCAGCCAAGGGAGGAGTGTAACCTTC
.,TRBV7-2,.,TRBJ2-3,CASSLVGRPGTDTQYF,TGTGCCAGCAGCTTAGTGGGCCGACCCGGCACAGATACGCAGTATTTT
.,TRBV5-1,TRBD1,TRBJ1-1,CASYQGVRQNTEAFF,TGCGCCAGCTATCAGGGGGTAAGGCAGAACACTGAAGCTTTCTTT
.,TRBV4-1,TRBD1,TRBJ1-2,CASSQPLGTGNRGYTF,TGCGCCAGCAGCCAACCCCTCGGGACAGGGAATCGTGGCTACACCTTC
.,TRBV27,.,TRBJ1-3,CASSLRGTGNTIYF,TGTGCCAGCAGCCTCCGCGGAACTGGAAACACCATATATTTT
.,TRBV3-1/TRBV3-2,TRBD2,TRBJ2-3,CASSTSGDTDTQYF,TGTGCCAGCAGCACTAGCGGGGATACAGATACGCAGTATTTT
.,TRBV7-9,.,TRBJ1-4,CASSRQAATNEKLFF,TGTGCCAGCAGCCGACAGGCGGCGACTAATGAAAAACTGTTTTTT
.,TRBV6-5,.,TRBJ1-4,CASSPGGTNEKLFF,TGTGCCAGCAGCCCCGGGGGAACTAATGAAAAACTGTTTTTT
.,TRBV27,.,TRBJ2-1,CASSYLRNNNEQFF,TGTGCCAGCAGTTATCTACGAAATAACAATGAGCAGTTCTTC
.,TRBV30,TRBD1,TRBJ2-3,CAWSLGQGGSTDTQYF,TGTGCCTGGAGTTTAGGACAGGGCGGGAGCACAGATACGCAGTATTTT
.,TRBV4-3,TRBD1,TRBJ2-1,CASSPFRGQGSNEQFF,TGCGCCAGCAGCCCGTTTAGGGGACAGGGCAGCAATGAGCAGTTCTTC
.,TRBV27,.,TRBJ2-5,CASSFRVYQETQYF,TGTGCCAGCAGTTTCAGGGTCTACCAAGAGACCCAGTACTTC
.,TRBV11-2,TRBD1,TRBJ1-1,CASSWDRGNTEAFF,TGTGCCAGCAGCTGGGACAGGGGGAACACTGAAGCTTTCTTT
.,TRBV7-3,TRBD2,TRBJ2-3,CASSRLAGSTDTQYF,TGTGCCAGCAGCAGACTAGCGGGAAGCACAGATACGCAGTATTTT
.,TRBV7-9,.,TRBJ1-4,CASKEGEKLFF,TGTGCCAGCAAGGAGGGCGAAAAACTGTTTTTT
.,TRBV2,TRBD1,TRBJ1-1,CASSEVEGARGTEAFF,TGTGCCAGCAGTGAAGTTGAGGGGGCGAGAGGCACTGAAGCTTTCTTT
.,TRBV5-4,TRBD2,TRBJ2-1,CASSLGAGLAPNEQFF,TGTGCCAGCAGCTTGGGGGCGGGACTAGCTCCCAATGAGCAGTTCTTC
.,TRBV7-9,.,TRBJ1-4,CASSPREGATNEKLFF,TGTGCCAGCAGCCCCCGGGAGGGGGCAACTAATGAAAAACTGTTTTTT
.,TRBV11-2,.,TRBJ1-1,CASSLGFGRITEAFF,TGTGCCAGCAGCTTAGGATTCGGGAGGATCACTGAAGCTTTCTTT
.,TRBV6-1,.,TRBJ1-2,CASSDREESYGYTF,TGTGCCAGCAGTGACAGGGAGGAGAGCTATGGCTACACCTTC
.,TRBV15,.,TRBJ1-5,CATSDVRNNQPQHF,TGTGCCACCAGCGATGTCAGAAACAATCAGCCCCAGCATTTT
once,TRBV24-1,.,TRBJ2-2,CATGAGNTGELFF,TGTGCCACCGGGGCAGGGAACACCGGGGAGCTGTTTTTT
.,TRBV29-1,.,TRBJ2-1,CSASGVGYNEQFF,TGCAGCGCGTCCGGGGTTGGGTATAATGAGCAGTTCTTC
.,TRBV19,TRBD1,TRBJ1-1,CASSADRKNTEAFF,TGTGCCAGTAGTGCGGACAGGAAGAACACTGAAGCTTTCTTT
.,TRBV10-2,TRBD1,TRBJ2-1,CATSRDRGNEQFF,TGCGCCACCAGCCGGGACAGGGGAAATGAGCAGTTCTTC
.,TRBV7-9,.,TRBJ2-1,CASSLAVVAGHQFF,TGTGCCAGCAGCTTAGCAGTAGTGGCGGGCCACCAGTTCTTC
.,TRBV6-5,.,TRBJ2-2,CASKLEGYAGELFF,TGTGCCAGCAAACTGGAGGGGTACGCCGGGGAGCTGTTTTTT
once,TRBV19,.,TRBJ2-1,CASSTGQLSYNEQFF,TGTGCCAGTAGTACAGGACAGCTGTCCTACAATGAGCAGTTCTTC